A single sample gave rise to the 31 T cell receptor beta chains below, sequenced in a study of blood T cell repertoires in COVID-19. Generated by immunoSEQ multiplex PCR, the TCRdb table keeps only in-frame clones and is missing some. Of over 25,000 clones in the sample, about 90% were seen once. Sequenced input: peripheral blood. All receptors derive from a human donor with active COVID-19. The donor label of this sample is uncertain.

This clone has only a few counts. The V call is TRBV6-5, the J call TRBJ2-2; no firm D call. This CDR3 spans 11 amino acids. Germline V lookup: CDR1 MNHEY, CDR2 SVGAGI. V was trimmed by 6 bases and J by 4 bases, leaving 3 bases between them. This chain's CDR3 is CASRATGELFF. In DNA form, the CDR3 reads TGTGCCAGCAGAGCCACCGGGGAGCTGTTTTTT.

The genes are TRBV15 and TRBJ1-1; no definite D call. Germline values: CDR1 LNHNV, CDR2 YYDKDF (reference sequence). V lost 0 bases and J lost 0, with 5 bases in between. The CDR3 runs to 14 residues. For the CDR3, the DNA is TGTGCCACCAGCAGAGAGGCAATGAACACTGAAGCTTTCTTT. It yields the protein CATSREAMNTEAFF.

A single count supports this clone. This chain connects TRBV5-4 to TRBJ2-3; 8 bases match TRBD2. The CDR3 covers 16 residues. Trimming took 4 bases from V and 1 from J; bases not matched to a gene: 8. Germline CDR1 reads SGHNT; CDR2 reads YYREEE (reference sequence). CDR3: CASSRGGRYGTDTQYF. DNA of the CDR3: TGTGCCAGCAGCCGGGGCGGGAGGTATGGCACAGATACGCAGTATTTT.

The chain uses TRBV5-1 and TRBJ2-1; 7 bases are shared with TRBD1. The V gene end was trimmed by 2 bases and the J gene end by 7 bases; junction bases not matched to a gene: 6. Germline values: CDR1 SGHRS, CDR2 YFSETQ. The CDR3 runs to 14 residues. In DNA, the CDR3 is TGCGCCAGCAGCTTACAGGGGCGGTCGAATGAGCAGTTCTTC. Translation gives CASSLQGRSNEQFF.

The CDR3 is CASSPGQGFREQYF. Here the CDR3 DNA reads TGTGCCAGCAGCCCGGGACAGGGGTTTAGGGAGCAGTACTTC. V and J are TRBV6-1 and TRBJ2-7; TRBD1 matches at 10 bases. The CDR3 has 14 amino acids. V shed 6 bases and J 7 bases; nucleotides not matched to a gene: 9. In germline, CDR1 is MNHNS, CDR2 SASEGT.

This sequence joins TRBV11-2 and TRBJ2-5; possibly TRBD1 for D (5 bases). The CDR3 runs 14 residues. Germline V lookup: CDR1 SGHAT, CDR2 FQNNGV. V lost 0 bases to trimming and J lost 5 bases, with 10 bases between them. The CDR3 loop is CASSLDSGWETQYF. The CDR3 DNA follows: TGTGCCAGCAGCTTAGATTCAGGGTGGGAGACCCAGTACTTC.

Details on this clone: The junction shows a germline mismatch at one end, possibly a read error. The chain combines TRBV4-2 with TRBJ2-1; 7 bases agree with TRBD2. CDR3 length: 17 amino acids. From germline, CDR1 is LGHNA and CDR2 YNFKEQ. The DNA for the CDR3 is TGTGCCAGCAGCCAAGATCTAGGAGGACTAGTCTTTTCTCGTTCGGTCTTC. Translated, it gives CASSQDLGGLVFSRSVF.

This chain joins TRBV27 and TRBJ2-1, with D perhaps matching TRBD1 (6 bases). This CDR3 is built from 18 residues. With 3 bases removed from V and 0 bases from J, the gap between germline ends came to 18 bases. CDR1 MNHEY and CDR2 SMNVEV come from the germline V gene (reference sequence). The CDR3 region is CASSFGTGPFSSYNEQFF. The DNA of the CDR3 is TGTGCCAGCAGTTTTGGAACAGGGCCATTTAGCTCCTACAATGAGCAGTTCTTC.

CDR3 residues: CASSQGAGELFF. The CDR3 DNA follows: TGTGCCAGCTCCCAGGGGGCCGGGGAGCTGTTTTTT. This chain uses TRBV11-2 with TRBJ2-2; TRBD1 matches 7 bases. V lost 8 bases and J lost 6; bases outside the gene matches: 3. The CDR3 spans 12 residues. In germline, CDR1 is SGHAT, CDR2 FQNNGV.

The chain joins TRBV4-2 to TRBJ2-1; 7 nucleotides agree with TRBD2. The junction had 9 bases not matched to a gene; V was cut back by 1 base and J by 6 bases. The CDR3 consists of 16 residues. Germline CDR1 LGHNA, CDR2 YNFKEQ. DNA for the CDR3: TGTGCCAGCAGCCAAGTAGGGGAACTAGCGAGCAATGAGCAGTTCTTC. It codes for CASSQVGELASNEQFF.

The chain's CDR3 is CASSVGTQSSYEQYF. The CDR3 coding sequence is TGTGCCAGCAGCGTAGGGACTCAATCCTCCTACGAGCAGTACTTC. The chain joins TRBV9 to TRBJ2-7; weak D call: TRBD2 (5 bases). CDR3 length equals 15 residues. Trimming left V 0 bases short and J 0 bases short, with 10 bases between. Germline V CDR1 and CDR2: SGDLS, YYNGEE.

The rearrangement uses TRBV6-5 and TRBJ2-2; D gene uncertain. The CDR3 is 13 amino acids. Germline V lookup: CDR1 MNHEY, CDR2 SVGAGI. V was clipped by 8 bases and J by 6 bases, with 13 bases between them. This CDR3 reads CASVTVFPGELFF. The DNA for the CDR3 is TGTGCCAGCGTTACAGTATTTCCCGGGGAGCTGTTTTTT.

The V and J genes are TRBV7-3 and TRBJ2-1; tentative D call: TRBD2 (5 bases). The CDR3 has 14 residues. Looked up from germline, CDR1 is SGHTA and CDR2 is FQGTGA. The V end was cut by 5 bases, the J end by 7 bases, with 15 bases between. CDR3 bases: TGTGCCAGCAGCCCCAACTCACCGGGGAATGAGCAGTTCTTC. Encoded protein: CASSPNSPGNEQFF. Full variable domain (outside the CDR3, taken from reference TRBV7-3 and TRBJ2-1): GAGVSQTPSNKVTEKGKYVELRCDPISGHTALYWYRQSLGQGPEFLIYFQGTGAADDSGLPNDRFFAVRPEGSVSTLKIQRTERGDSAVYLCASSPNSPGNEQFFGPGTRLTVL.

This chain links TRBV28 with TRBJ1-6; 8 bases match TRBD1. The CDR3 is 15 residues long. CDR1 is MDHEN and CDR2 is SYDVKM in the germline V gene. Germline trimming cut 6 bases from V and 6 bases from J; bases unmatched to any gene: 7. The CDR3 loop reads CASSLTGVSNSPLHF. The CDR3 nucleotides are TGTGCCAGCAGCCTGACAGGGGTTAGTAATTCACCCCTCCACTTT.

The chain joins TRBV27 to TRBJ1-1; D may be TRBD1 (6 bases). Trimming removed 1 base from V and 1 base from J, with 7 bases in between. Germline CDR1 reads MNHEY; CDR2 reads SMNVEV (reference sequence). This CDR3 has 14 amino acids. The CDR3 region is CASSLLQGNTEAFF. The CDR3 region has the DNA TGTGCCAGCAGTTTATTACAGGGGAACACTGAAGCTTTCTTT.

The V and J genes are TRBV7-2 and TRBJ1-1, with 7 bases matching TRBD1. The germline CDR1 and CDR2 sequences are SGHTA and FQGNSA. The CDR3 contains 15 residues. V lost 0 bases to trimming and J lost 0 bases; unmatched junction nucleotides: 1. The CDR3 spells CASSLAGQMNTEAFF. Here the CDR3 DNA reads TGTGCCAGCAGCTTAGCGGGACAGATGAACACTGAAGCTTTCTTT.

The chain has TRBV5-3 and TRBJ2-3, with a tentative D call TRBD2 (5 bases). TRBV5-3 is identified as an open reading frame with a role that is uncertain. V was cut by 7 bases and J by 0 bases, with 21 bases left in between. The CDR3 has 17 residues. The CDR3 coding sequence is TGTGCCAGAGTTGGCCACTCGGCTAGCCTGAGCACAGATACGCAGTATTTT. Translation: CARVGHSASLSTDTQYF.

The chain is built from TRBV27 and TRBJ2-7; tentative D call: TRBD1 (7 bases). The CDR3 contains 16 residues. Germline V gives CDR1 MNHEY, CDR2 SMNVEV (reference sequence). Trimming removed 5 bases from V and 5 bases from J, with 22 bases in between. CDR3 in DNA: TGTGCCAGCAGTCCCAGGGGGGACCCTGGGGAAGACGAGCAGTACTTC. It encodes CASSPRGDPGEDEQYF.

V gene TRBV11-2 combines with J gene TRBJ1-3; TRBD1 might be the D (5 bases). V was clipped by 5 bases and J by 7 bases, with 9 bases between them. Germline CDR1 is SGHAT and CDR2 is FQNNGV. This CDR3 is built from 12 residues. CDR3 DNA sequence: TGTGCCAGCAGCCCCGGGGGGAACACCATATATTTT. Protein sequence: CASSPGGNTIYF. The full variable domain, completed using reference TRBV11-2 and TRBJ1-3, is EAGVAQSPRYKIIEKRQSVAFWCNPISGHATLYWYQQILGQGPKLLIQFQNNGVVDDSQLPKDRFSAERLKGVDSTLKIQPAKLEDSAVYLCASSPGGNTIYFGEGSWLTVV.

This sequence joins TRBV7-8 and TRBJ1-1; the D is unclear. Germline assignment: CDR1 SGHVS and CDR2 FQNEAQ. This CDR3 spans 15 amino acids. Trimming pared 4 bases from V and 6 bases from J, leaving 18 bases between. CDR3 sequence reads: CASSSPRGRVPEAFF. The CDR3 DNA is TGTGCCAGCAGCTCGCCTCGAGGTCGAGTCCCTGAAGCTTTCTTT. The variable domain in full, with the rest retrieved from reference TRBV7-8 and TRBJ1-1, is GAGVSQSPRYKVAKRGQDVALRCDPISGHVSLFWYQQALGQGPEFLTYFQNEAQLDKSGLPSDRFFAERPEGSVSTLKIQRTQQEDSAVYLCASSSPRGRVPEAFFGQGTRLTVV.

The chain uses TRBV12-5 and TRBJ2-2; D may be TRBD1 (6 bases). The germline V gene has CDR1 LGHNT and CDR2 FRNRAP. The CDR3 consists of 16 residues. Deletions cut 0 bases from V and 1 base from J, with 9 bases between. In DNA, the CDR3 is TGTGCTAGTGGTTTGGTTGGACAGTTGAACACCGGGGAGCTGTTTTTT. It yields the protein CASGLVGQLNTGELFF.

The rearrangement links TRBV21-1 to TRBJ2-7; the D call in the table, TRBD1, was not verified against the DNA. TRBV21-1 is an annotated pseudogene. The CDR3 covers 16 residues. CDR3 sequence reads: CASSKPPGSRWYEQYF. CDR3 in DNA: TGTGCCAGCAGCAAACCCCCAGGGTCGAGGTGGTACGAGCAGTACTTC.

The J gene is TRBJ2-3, the V gene TRBV3-1 (or the pseudogene TRBV3-2); 7 bases agree with TRBD2. Germline values: CDR1 LGHDT, CDR2 YNNKEL (reference sequence). With V trimmed by 0 bases and J by 5 bases, 8 bases remained unmatched. The CDR3 length is 16 residues. The CDR3 loop reads CASSQEPAGLGDTQYF. The CDR3 DNA reads TGTGCCAGCAGCCAAGAGCCAGCGGGGTTGGGAGATACGCAGTATTTT.

This chain links TRBV6-6 with TRBJ2-7, with a possible D match to TRBD1 (7 bases). The CDR3 consists of 14 residues. The germline CDR1 and CDR2 sequences are MNHNY and SVGAGI (reference sequence). Trimming stripped 4 bases from V and 2 bases from J, with 12 bases between. This CDR3 is CASSSQGGPYEQYF. The CDR3, as DNA: TGTGCCAGCAGTTCCCAGGGGGGCCCCTACGAGCAGTACTTC.

The V and J genes are TRBV11-2 and TRBJ1-5; D may be TRBD1 (5 bases). This CDR3 region has 15 residues. In germline, CDR1 is SGHAT, CDR2 FQNNGV. The V end lost 1 base, the J end lost 7 bases, and 14 bases lay between the germline ends. CDR3 amino acids: CASSLGGRAEQPQHF. Written as DNA, the CDR3 is TGTGCCAGCAGCTTAGGGGGGAGGGCTGAACAGCCCCAGCATTTT. Drawing the rest from reference TRBV11-2 and TRBJ1-5, the complete variable domain is EAGVAQSPRYKIIEKRQSVAFWCNPISGHATLYWYQQILGQGPKLLIQFQNNGVVDDSQLPKDRFSAERLKGVDSTLKIQPAKLEDSAVYLCASSLGGRAEQPQHFGDGTRLSIL.

The rearrangement links TRBV10-2 to TRBJ1-6; D is possibly TRBD1 (5 bases). CDR1 and CDR2 from the germline V gene are WSHSY and SAAADI. Trimming shortened V by 3 bases and J by 5 bases, and 17 bases separated the two germline ends. The CDR3 sequence is 17 residues long. The CDR3 DNA reads TGCGCCAGCAGTGATTCTAAGGGGCCTCCCCATAATTCACCCCTCCACTTT. Amino acids: CASSDSKGPPHNSPLHF.

This chain connects TRBV12-3 or TRBV12-4 to TRBJ1-1; no definite D call. Trimming left V 2 bases short and J 3 bases short, with 7 bases between. The CDR3 totals 13 residues. The CDR3 region is CASSLSTDTEAFF. The CDR3 DNA sequence: TGTGCCAGCAGTTTAAGCACGGACACTGAAGCTTTCTTT.

The CDR3 protein is CASSLVDRFQETQYF. CDR3 nucleotide sequence: TGTGCCAGCAGCTTGGTCGACAGGTTCCAAGAGACCCAGTACTTC. The rearrangement links TRBV5-4 to TRBJ2-5; tentative D call: TRBD1 (6 bases). V dropped 0 bases and J dropped 1 base, with 10 bases sitting between them. Germline V gene lookup returns CDR1 SGHNT and CDR2 YYREEE (reference sequence). CDR3 length: 15 amino acids.

The chain employs TRBV15 and TRBJ2-5, with 8 bases that match TRBD1. CDR1 LNHNV and CDR2 YYDKDF come from the germline V gene (reference sequence). The J segment lost 4 bases and the V segment lost 5 bases, leaving 9 bases of the junction unmatched. CDR3 length equals 15 residues. CDR3 sequence (DNA): TGTGCCACCAGCCTAGACAGGGGAGGAGGAGAGACCCAGTACTTC. This codes for CATSLDRGGGETQYF.

This clone was detected a few times. The chain joins TRBV27 to TRBJ2-3; maybe TRBD2 (6 bases). The V gene lost 8 bases and the J gene lost 6 bases, with 18 bases spanning the gap. This CDR3 comprises 14 residues. The germline V gene encodes CDR1 MNHEY and CDR2 SMNVEV (reference sequence). CDR3 in amino acids: CASGGTDTWDTQYF. Here the CDR3 DNA reads TGTGCCAGCGGGGGGACTGATACGTGGGATACGCAGTATTTT.

The chain carries TRBV10-3 and TRBJ2-3; TRBD2 matches at 8 bases. Germline lookup yields CDR1 ENHRY and CDR2 SYGVKD. With V trimmed by 9 bases and J by 0 bases, 8 bases remained unmatched. The CDR3 length is 15 residues. CDR3 amino acids: CAITIGLASTDTQYF. The CDR3 DNA reads TGTGCCATTACCATCGGACTAGCTAGCACAGATACGCAGTATTTT.